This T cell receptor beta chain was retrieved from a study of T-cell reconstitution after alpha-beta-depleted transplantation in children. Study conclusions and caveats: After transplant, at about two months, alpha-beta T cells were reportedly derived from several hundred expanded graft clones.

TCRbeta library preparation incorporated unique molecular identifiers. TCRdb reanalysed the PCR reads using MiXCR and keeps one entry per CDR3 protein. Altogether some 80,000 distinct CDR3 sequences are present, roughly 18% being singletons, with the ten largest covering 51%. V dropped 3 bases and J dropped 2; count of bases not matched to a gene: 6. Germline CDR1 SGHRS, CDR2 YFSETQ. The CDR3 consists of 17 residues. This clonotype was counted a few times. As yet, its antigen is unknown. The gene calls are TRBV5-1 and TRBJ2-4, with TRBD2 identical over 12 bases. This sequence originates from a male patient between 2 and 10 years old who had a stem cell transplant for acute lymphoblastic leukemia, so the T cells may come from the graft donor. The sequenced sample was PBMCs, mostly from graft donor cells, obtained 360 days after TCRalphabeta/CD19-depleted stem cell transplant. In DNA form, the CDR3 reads TGCGCCAGCAGCTCTAGCGGGAGGGCCGGATCCAAAAACATTCAGTACTTC. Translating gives CASSSSGRAGSKNIQYF. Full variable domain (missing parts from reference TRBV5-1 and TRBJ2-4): KAGVTQTPRYLIKTRGQQVTLSCSPISGHRSVSWYQQTPGQGLQFLFEYFSETQRNKGNFPGRFSGRQFSNSRSEMNVSTLELGDSALYLCASSSSGRAGSKNIQYFGAGTRLSVL.